The 27 T cell receptor beta chains listed next were all sequenced from one sample in a study of early T cells in non-severe SARS-CoV-2 infection (dated by TCRdb to about 2021). The library was generated by 5' RACE. TCRdb shows the sequencer as NextSeq 500. TCRdb ran its own pipeline on the public reads, namely fastp trimming at Q25 and MiXCR clone calling, and kept in-frame beta chains. Rows with a matching CDR3 protein are joined into one entry that keeps the most common DNA and genes. Recorded for this sample are over 80,000 distinct CDR3 sequences; 9.5% to 15% of them occurred a single time. The leading ten clones occupy 4.4% of the sample. Sequenced here: whole blood, sampled at baseline. The receptors were gathered from an adult who was a healthcare worker with PCR-confirmed SARS-CoV-2 infection or an uninfected control (not recorded which).

This clonotype was observed a few times. DNA of the CDR3: TGTGCCAGCAGCTTAGTGCTAGCGGGAGAAGATACGCAGTATTTT. Translating it yields CASSLVLAGEDTQYF. This rearrangement joins TRBV7-9 to TRBJ2-3, with 10 positions matching TRBD2. The CDR3 length is 15 residues. Trimming cost V 1 base and J 5 bases; bases outside gene matches: 3. Germline values: CDR1 SEHNR, CDR2 FQNEAQ (reference sequence). Complete variable domain (other parts from reference TRBV7-9 and TRBJ2-3): DTGVSQNPRHKITKRGQNVTFRCDPISEHNRLYWYRQTLGQGPEFLTYFQNEAQLEKSRLLSDRFSAERPKGSFSTLEIQRTEQGDSAMYLCASSLVLAGEDTQYFGPGTRLTVL.

This clonotype showed up just a few times. V gene TRBV13 combines with J gene TRBJ2-5, with 10 bases identical to TRBD1. From germline, CDR1 is PRHDT and CDR2 FYEKMQ (reference sequence). V lost 5 bases, J lost 4 bases, and 10 bases stayed unmatched. The CDR3 is made up of 16 amino acids. The CDR3 protein is CASSHRDRGPGETQYF. CDR3 nucleotide sequence: TGTGCCAGCAGCCACCGGGACAGGGGCCCGGGAGAGACCCAGTACTTC.

This clonotype has ten or more counts. The chain links TRBV7-2 to TRBJ1-1; 7 bases map to TRBD1. CDR1 and CDR2 (germline): SGHTA, FQGNSA. This CDR3 comprises 16 residues. J gave up 3 bases and V 6 bases, and 13 bases lay outside the gene matches. CDR3 loop: CASRRTGGVQHTEAFF. The CDR3 DNA reads TGTGCCAGCAGACGGACAGGAGGGGTGCAGCACACTGAAGCTTTCTTT. Full variable domain (outside the CDR3, taken from reference TRBV7-2 and TRBJ1-1): GAGVSQSPSNKVTEKGKDVELRCDPISGHTALYWYRQSLGQGLEFLIYFQGNSAPDKSGLPSDRFSAERTGGSVSTLTIQRTQQEDSAVYLCASRRTGGVQHTEAFFGQGTRLTVV.

This clonotype has a handful of counts. The CDR3 is CASSPGTGGYEQYF. In DNA, the CDR3 is TGTGCCAGCAGCCCCGGGACAGGGGGGTACGAGCAGTACTTC. This chain connects TRBV3-1 to TRBJ2-7; 11 positions agree with TRBD1. The CDR3 runs to 14 residues. Trimming cost V 4 bases and J 4 bases; bases outside gene matches: 3. CDR1 LGHDT and CDR2 YNNKEL come from the germline V gene (reference sequence).

This clonotype was found once. The V gene is TRBV12-3 or TRBV12-4, the J gene TRBJ2-1; D is possibly TRBD1 (5 bases). V gave up 3 bases and J gave up 7 bases, with 13 bases separating them. The CDR3 spans 14 residues. CDR3 amino acids: CASSLMSRVNEQFF. In DNA, the CDR3 is TGTGCCAGCAGTTTGATGAGCAGGGTGAATGAGCAGTTCTTC.

This clonotype was found a few times. The J gene is TRBJ2-4, the V gene TRBV9; possible D gene TRBD1, 6 bases. Trimming took off 0 bases at V and 2 bases at J, with 12 bases between the two ends. The CDR3 covers 16 residues. From germline, CDR1 is SGDLS and CDR2 YYNGEE. CDR3 coding DNA: TGTGCCAGCAGCGTAGCATTGGGACACCCCAAAAACATTCAGTACTTC. Translated: CASSVALGHPKNIQYF. Looking up the rest from reference TRBV9 and TRBJ2-4 gives the full variable domain: DSGVTQTPKHLITATGQRVTLRCSPRSGDLSVYWYQQSLDQGLQFLIQYYNGEERAKGNILERFSAQQFPDLHSELNLSSLELGDSALYFCASSVALGHPKNIQYFGAGTRLSVL.

The chain has TRBV7-2 and TRBJ1-2, with a possible D match to TRBD1 (5 bases). CDR3 length: 16 amino acids. V gave up 0 bases and J gave up 1 base, with 12 bases separating them. Germline V CDR1 and CDR2: SGHTA, FQGNSA. CDR3 amino acids: CASSLAAGTHNYGYTF. The CDR3 DNA reads TGTGCCAGCAGCTTAGCTGCAGGGACCCATAACTATGGCTACACCTTC.

This clonotype came up a few times. The V call is TRBV27, the J call TRBJ1-5, with TRBD1 matching over 9 bases. The CDR3 has 17 amino acids. The germline CDR1 and CDR2 sequences are MNHEY and SMNVEV (reference sequence). J gave up 2 bases and V 5 bases, and 10 bases lay outside the gene matches. The CDR3 DNA follows: TGTGCCAGCAGTGGAACAGGGGGCGCCGGGGGCAATCAGCCCCAGCATTTT. Protein product: CASSGTGGAGGNQPQHF.

This clonotype showed up just a few times. The rearrangement links TRBV5-1 to TRBJ2-3, with 7 bases lining up with TRBD1. CDR3 length: 17 amino acids. J was trimmed by 2 bases and V by 0 bases; bases with no gene match: 9. Germline CDR1 reads SGHRS; CDR2 reads YFSETQ. CDR3 region: CASSLGRQGAYTDTQYF. CDR3 DNA: TGCGCCAGCAGCTTGGGACGACAGGGAGCCTACACAGATACGCAGTATTTT.

This clonotype was observed a few times. The V call is TRBV19, the J call TRBJ2-7; perhaps TRBD1 as D (5 bases). The germline V gene encodes CDR1 LNHDA and CDR2 SQIVND (reference sequence). This CDR3 has 14 amino acids. V lost 3 bases and J lost 3, with 12 bases in between. DNA of the CDR3: TGTGCCAGTAGTATCAGATCTACAGGCTACGAGCAGTACTTC. Residues: CASSIRSTGYEQYF.

A few counts support this clonotype. DNA for the CDR3: TGTGCCAGCACCTTTTCGTTCCCTGGGGCCAACGTCCTGACTTTC. Amino acid sequence: CASTFSFPGANVLTF. The rearrangement uses TRBV11-2 and TRBJ2-6; unclear D gene. The CDR3 covers 15 residues. Per germline, CDR1 SGHAT and CDR2 FQNNGV. V lost 7 bases to trimming and J lost 2 bases, with 12 bases between them.

This clonotype was observed a few times. The V gene is TRBV28, the J gene TRBJ2-2; TRBD2 matches 8 bases. CDR1 and CDR2 (germline): MDHEN, SYDVKM. Trimming cost V 3 bases and J 2 bases; bases outside gene matches: 17. This CDR3 contains 20 residues. The CDR3 loop is CASSFSPPVRGAGNTGELFF. In DNA form, the CDR3 reads TGTGCCAGCAGTTTCTCCCCCCCCGTGCGGGGGGCTGGCAACACCGGGGAGCTGTTTTTT.

This clonotype was seen ten or more times. The J gene is TRBJ2-1, the V gene TRBV19; TRBD2 matches 11 bases. In germline, CDR1 is LNHDA, CDR2 SQIVND (reference sequence). The CDR3 covers 16 residues. Trimming cost V 5 bases and J 2 bases; bases outside gene matches: 5. The CDR3 sequence is CASSQLAGVPYNEQFF. The CDR3 DNA reads TGTGCCAGTAGTCAACTAGCGGGGGTCCCCTACAATGAGCAGTTCTTC.

This clonotype was picked up a small number of times. The rearrangement uses TRBV12-3 or TRBV12-4 and TRBJ2-3; possible D gene TRBD2, 5 bases. This CDR3 has 15 amino acids. V gave up 8 bases and J gave up 0 bases, with 15 bases separating them. Here the CDR3 DNA reads TGTGCCAGCGGGTTGGCGGGCGCTAGCACAGATACGCAGTATTTT. Protein: CASGLAGASTDTQYF.

This clonotype was counted at least ten times. The limits of the CDR3 on the DNA are not certain, so only TCRdb's listed CDR3 is given. The V and J genes are TRBV7-5 and TRBJ1-1. TRBV7-5 is a pseudogene. The CDR3 sequence runs 15 residues, both termini included. CDR3 in amino acids: CISVPESFSQPEAFF.

The sample holds many counts of this clonotype. This sequence joins TRBV20-1 and TRBJ2-7; D gene ambiguous. CDR3 size: 12 residues. The germline CDR1 and CDR2 sequences are DFQATT and SNEGSKA (reference sequence). The V end was cut by 4 bases, the J end by 3 bases, with 10 bases between. The CDR3 DNA is TGCAGTGCTACGTCCCCAGTCTACGAGCAGTACTTC. It is translated as CSATSPVYEQYF.

The chain combines TRBV5-5 with TRBJ2-7; D might be TRBD2 (5 bases). Germline V gene data show CDR1 as SGHKS and CDR2 as YYEKEE (reference sequence). This CDR3 contains 14 residues. V dropped 5 bases and J dropped 6 bases, with 18 bases sitting between them. CDR3 nucleotide sequence: TGTGCCAGCAGTCCGTTAACGGGAAAGGTCGAGCAGTACTTC. Amino acids: CASSPLTGKVEQYF.

The chain joins TRBV10-3 to TRBJ2-3; 9 bases are shared with TRBD1. Germline V gene lookup returns CDR1 ENHRY and CDR2 SYGVKD. The trim removed 6 bases at V and 3 bases at J, leaving 7 bases unmatched. The CDR3 has 15 residues. The CDR3, as DNA: TGTGCCATCAGACATGACAGGGGGAGTACAGATACGCAGTATTTT. As protein: CAIRHDRGSTDTQYF.

This clonotype occurred many times. The chain carries TRBV29-1 and TRBJ2-7, with 10 nucleotides matching TRBD1. This CDR3 is 15 amino acids long. Germline-derived CDR1 and CDR2 are SQVTM and ANQGSEA. J lost 6 bases, V lost 4 bases, and 12 bases had no gene match. CDR3 sequence reads: CSVVGRDRGGSEQYF. The CDR3 DNA sequence: TGCAGCGTTGTCGGCCGGGACAGGGGAGGTTCCGAGCAGTACTTC.

The chain couples TRBV3-1 to TRBJ1-1; D is unresolved. Trimming left V 0 bases short and J 6 bases short, with 14 bases between. CDR3 size: 15 residues. Per germline, CDR1 LGHDT and CDR2 YNNKEL (reference sequence). The CDR3 spells CASSQDAEWRAEAFF. The CDR3, as DNA: TGTGCCAGCAGCCAAGATGCGGAATGGCGGGCTGAAGCTTTCTTT.

This clonotype was counted only a few times. J is TRBJ2-2 and V is TRBV5-4; D is possibly TRBD2 (5 bases). Trimming took off 4 bases at V and 6 bases at J, with 16 bases between the two ends. This CDR3 has 15 residues. Germline V gives CDR1 SGHNT, CDR2 YYREEE (reference sequence). The CDR3 bases are TGTGCCAGCAGCAGGGATCAACAAGCGGCCGGGGAGCTGTTTTTT. Its protein product is CASSRDQQAAGELFF.

This rearrangement joins TRBV18 to TRBJ1-3, with D unresolved. Germline V gene lookup returns CDR1 KGHSH and CDR2 LQKENI. V lost 2 bases and J 7 bases, leaving 6 bases between the germline ends. The CDR3 consists of 12 residues. The CDR3 coding sequence is TGTGCCAGCTCACCAGAAATCAACACCATATATTTT. This gives the protein CASSPEINTIYF.

V usage is TRBV15 and J usage is TRBJ2-3; D is uncertain. V was trimmed by 0 bases and J by 4 bases, leaving 11 bases between them. The CDR3 runs 15 residues. Germline V gene lookup returns CDR1 LNHNV and CDR2 YYDKDF (reference sequence). The CDR3 loop reads CATSRDFKGADTQYF. The CDR3 region has the DNA TGTGCCACCAGCAGAGATTTTAAAGGAGCAGATACGCAGTATTTT.

The CDR3 loop reads CASSPPNQDTQYF. The CDR3 DNA reads as TGTGCCAGCTCACCACCGAATCAAGATACGCAGTATTTT. The chain joins TRBV18 to TRBJ2-3; no definite D call. The CDR3 sequence is 13 residues long. V lost 0 bases, J lost 5 bases, and 6 bases lay in between. CDR1 KGHSH and CDR2 LQKENI come from the germline V gene.

The table lists this clonotype with many counts. The chain couples TRBV12-3 or TRBV12-4 to TRBJ2-3, with no clear D. V shed 7 bases and J shed 1 base, with 18 bases lying between them. The CDR3 totals 16 residues. This chain's CDR3 is CASTGPTGPGTDTQYF. CDR3 DNA: TGTGCCAGCACCGGACCCACCGGGCCTGGCACAGATACGCAGTATTTT.

The chain recombines TRBV12-3 or TRBV12-4 with TRBJ1-1, with TRBD1 as a possible D gene (5 bases). V was shortened by 3 bases and J by 1 base, with 9 bases between the two germline ends. The CDR3 length is 14 residues. This chain's CDR3 is CASSFMGGNTEAFF. The CDR3 DNA reads TGTGCCAGCAGTTTTATGGGGGGGAACACTGAAGCTTTCTTT.

This chain uses TRBV29-1 with TRBJ1-2; D gene uncertain. CDR1 SQVTM and CDR2 ANQGSEA come from the germline V gene. The CDR3 is made up of 12 amino acids. Trimming removed 1 base at V and 6 bases at J, with 9 bases between. CDR3 region: CSVEGLADGYTF. CDR3 DNA sequence: TGCAGCGTTGAAGGCTTAGCGGATGGCTACACCTTC.